Detailed here is one TCR beta chain. Amplification used 60 Vbeta primers and 13 Jbeta primers. Using immunoSEQ multiplex PCR, the repertoire was profiled, and TCRdb retains in-frame clones only, with some absent. The table for this sample gives 200,000 or so clones. The record originates from a study of cytomegalovirus exposure and HLA in healthy donors. Across the whole study: There were fewer than 130 million unique TCR beta sequences, drawn from roughly 200 million T cells, in an earlier analysis. Around 80 million unique TCR sequences came from HLA-typed donors in an early release.

Germline V gene sequence: CDR1 SGHAT, CDR2 FQDESV (reference sequence). With 5 bases removed from V and 4 bases from J, the gap between germline ends came to 8 bases. CDR3 length: 12 residues. The chain combines TRBV11-1 with TRBJ2-5; D call uncertain. The sequencing input was PBMCs. The clonotype was recovered from a boy aged 10-17 years in good health and CMV-seronegative. DNA of the CDR3: TGTGCCAGCAGCCCCGCCAGAGAGACCCAGTACTTC. Translation: CASSPARETQYF.